The 13 T cell receptor beta chains given below trace back to one sample, sequenced in a study of tumor-infiltrating lymphocytes in primary liver carcinoma. DNA and RNA were both co-extracted from 20-30 mg of bulk tissue that had not been sorted. Reverse transcription of approximately 500 ng total RNA with a constant-region primer produced TCR beta cDNA. Modified slightly, ARM-PCR produced TCR beta libraries over three nested multiplex PCR rounds. Each of the first two PCR rounds ran approximately 11 cycles with TRBV1-TRBV30 forward and C-beta reverse primers. Using its own MiXCR run on the multiplex PCR reads, TCRdb lists one record per CDR3 protein. This sample has 95,000 to 150,000 distinct CDR3 sequences, with around 64% found just once. The specimen sequenced was liver tumor tissue from sampling region 3. Subset described: tumor region T3, left-lateral pole. Receptor source: a woman between 55 and 75 years old with primary liver carcinoma and hepatitis B virus infection.

In this sample, this clonotype turned up once. A much larger clone lies one base from this, so it may be a read error. V gene TRBV28 combines with J gene TRBJ2-7; D is possibly TRBD1 or TRBD2 (5 bases each). CDR3 length: 15 residues. Germline V lookup: CDR1 MDHEN, CDR2 SYDVKM. The CDR3 nucleotides read TGTGCCAACAGTCGCCGGGACCCCATTGCATTCGAGCAGTACTTC. Its protein is CANSRRDPIAFEQYF.

Points on this clonotype: One junction end does not reproduce the germline sequence, and a read error may be involved. This sequence joins TRBV12-3 or TRBV12-4 and TRBJ2-2; no firm D call. CDR3 length equals 15 residues. CDR3 coding DNA: TGTGCAAGCACCAAAAGGAAAACCTCCATCGGGGAGCTGTTTTTT. As protein: CASTKRKTSIGELFF.

The chain is built from TRBV11-2 and TRBJ2-1; 9 bases match TRBD2. V shed 0 bases and J 6 bases; nucleotides not matched to a gene: 15. The CDR3 loop spans 19 amino acids. Germline CDR1 SGHAT, CDR2 FQNNGV. The CDR3 spells CASSLESGGRALTRNEQFF. The DNA for the CDR3 is TGTGCCAGCAGCTTAGAATCGGGCGGGAGGGCCTTGACCCGCAATGAGCAGTTCTTC.

This clonotype was detected many times. The rearrangement joins TRBV6-1 to TRBJ1-2; a weak D match, TRBD1 (5 bases). V lost 6 bases to trimming and J lost 1 base, with 15 bases between them. Germline V gives CDR1 MNHNS, CDR2 SASEGT. This CDR3 has 15 amino acids. Written as DNA, the CDR3 is TGTGCCAGCAGCAGCCCCTGGGGGTTTAACTATGGCTACACCTTC. It encodes CASSSPWGFNYGYTF.

A word on this clonotype: No conserved phenylalanine or tryptophan ends this CDR3, so it is likely a read error. Because the CDR3's place on the DNA is in doubt, the DNA is left out and the CDR3 is given as listed by TCRdb. The rearrangement links TRBV6-5 to TRBJ1-1; the table's D call of TRBD1 was not tested on the DNA. The germline V gene encodes CDR1 MNHEY and CDR2 SVGAGI. 14 amino acids form the CDR3, both terminal residues included. CDR3 region: CASSCGQGGTEAFS.

Note on this clonotype: One junction end disagrees with the germline gene, perhaps due to a read error. V gene TRBV11-2 combines with J gene TRBJ2-1; D gene uncertain. This CDR3 spans 17 amino acids. Germline CDR1 and CDR2: SGHAT and FQNNGV. Here the CDR3 reads CASSFTPLRSSYNEQLF. In DNA, the CDR3 is TGTGCCAGCAGCTTTACCCCACTGAGGAGCTCCTATAATGAGCAACTCTTC.

To note about this clonotype: No conserved phenylalanine or tryptophan is present at the end of the CDR3, so a read error is the likely explanation. The chain carries TRBV5-1 and TRBJ2-1; 12 bases map to TRBD1. Trimming removed 4 bases from V and 7 bases from J; junction bases left unmatched: 15. Germline-derived CDR1 and CDR2 are SGHRS and YFSETQ. The CDR3 sequence is 18 residues long. The CDR3 loop is CASSPEPGGDRGRNEQFS. In nucleotides, the CDR3 is TGCGCCAGCAGCCCGGAACCCGGTGGGGACAGGGGGCGTAATGAGCAGTTCTCC.

In the case of this clonotype: One junction end disagrees with the germline gene, perhaps due to a read error. The V and J genes are TRBV11-1 and TRBJ2-7, with D possibly TRBD2 on 6 matching bases. The CDR3 loop spans 15 amino acids. CDR1 and CDR2 (germline): SGHAT, FQDESV (reference sequence). CDR3 sequence: CASSPRSAGLREQHF. The CDR3, as DNA: TGTGCCAGCAGCCCTCGATCAGCAGGACTACGCGAGCAGCACTTC.

The chain couples TRBV20-1 to TRBJ2-1; 8 bases align to TRBD2. Germline trimming cut 5 bases from V and 0 bases from J; bases unmatched to any gene: 21. The germline gives CDR1 DFQATT, CDR2 SNEGSKA (reference sequence). CDR3 length: 20 amino acids. The CDR3 region has the DNA TGCAGTGCTGGCCCTCTTAGCGGGAAATTAGGGGGGAGCTCCTACAATGAGCAGTTCTTC. Amino acids: CSAGPLSGKLGGSSYNEQFF.

The gene calls are TRBV28 and TRBJ2-2; D perhaps matches TRBD2 (5 bases). Germline CDR1 is MDHEN and CDR2 is SYDVKM. Trimming shortened V by 1 base and J by 15 bases, and 21 bases separated the two germline ends. CDR3 size: 15 residues. DNA for the CDR3: TGTGCCAGCAGTTTATTGGGAGCTTACACCGGGAAGTTGTTTTTT. It is translated as CASSLLGAYTGKLFF. The whole variable domain, filled in from reference TRBV28 and TRBJ2-2, reads DVKVTQSSRYLVKRTGEKVFLECVQDMDHENMFWYRQDPGLGLRLIYFSYDVKMKEKGDIPEGYSVSREKKERFSLILESASTNQTSMYLCASSLLGAYTGKLFFGEGSRLTVL.

With respect to this clonotype: Germline is not matched at one junction end, which may reflect a read error. The V and J genes are TRBV11-2 and TRBJ2-1; possibly TRBD1 or TRBD2 for D (5 bases each). The CDR3 is 14 amino acids. Germline CDR1 and CDR2: SGHAT and FQNNGV. The chain's CDR3 is CTSSPDSRYRGQFF. The CDR3, as DNA: TGTACCAGTAGTCCGGACTCGAGGTATAGGGGGCAGTTCTTC.

As to this clonotype: Its ends do not fully match the called genes, so a read error is possible. The chain joins TRBV29-1 to TRBJ2-6, with a tentative D call TRBD1 (5 bases). The V gene's germline CDR1 is SQVTM and CDR2 ANQGSEA. CDR3 size: 13 residues. In nucleotides, the CDR3 is TGCAGCGTTGATGTGGCTGGGGCCAACGTCCTGGCTTTC. Protein: CSVDVAGANVLAF.

This clonotype was recorded at least ten times. The chain is built from TRBV2 and TRBJ1-1; D perhaps matches TRBD1 (5 bases). Trimming took off 2 bases at V and 11 bases at J, with 9 bases between the two ends. In germline, CDR1 is SNHLY, CDR2 FYNNEI. This CDR3 is 11 amino acids long. The CDR3 loop reads CASSEPGGAFF. For the CDR3, the DNA is TGTGCCAGCAGTGAACCGGGGGGGGCTTTCTTT.